The 9 T cell receptor beta chains listed next were all sequenced from one sample in a study of T cells after yellow fever vaccination. TCRdb reprocessed the 5' RACE reads with MiXCR, giving one entry per CDR3 protein. The top ten clones hold under 30% of a sample with hundreds of thousands of distinct CDR3 sequences, 4.1% of them seen once. The source material was PBMCs, sampled 5 days after the yellow fever booster vaccination. These receptors were collected from a man younger than 35 who received the YFV17D yellow fever vaccine.

In this sample, this clonotype turned up many times. The rearrangement uses TRBV7-2 and TRBJ2-1, with D perhaps matching TRBD1 or TRBD2 (6 bases each). The V end lost 3 bases, the J end lost 7 bases, and 16 bases lay between the germline ends. The CDR3 consists of 15 residues. Germline CDR1 is SGHTA and CDR2 is FQGNSA. Here the CDR3 reads CASSFDGGLSNEQFF. The CDR3 bases are TGTGCCAGCAGCTTCGACGGGGGCCTCTCTAATGAGCAGTTCTTC.

This clonotype was seen many times. J is TRBJ1-6 and V is TRBV7-8; 10 bases map to TRBD1. Germline V gene sequence: CDR1 SGHVS, CDR2 FQNEAQ. V gave up 1 base and J gave up 10 bases; unmatched junction bases: 1. The CDR3 loop spans 14 amino acids. This chain's CDR3 is CASSLGGQGSPLHF. The CDR3 DNA reads TGTGCCAGCAGCTTAGGGGGACAGGGGTCACCCCTCCACTTT.

Ten or more counts support this clonotype. The chain joins TRBV28 to TRBJ1-5, with TRBD1 matching 7 bases. J gave up 0 bases and V 5 bases, and 7 bases lay outside the gene matches. The CDR3 runs 16 residues. In germline, CDR1 is MDHEN, CDR2 SYDVKM. CDR3 coding DNA: TGTGCCAGCAGTCCACCGACAGGGCTTAGCAATCAGCCCCAGCATTTT. This sequence encodes CASSPPTGLSNQPQHF.

In this sample, this clonotype turned up once. V gene TRBV7-3 combines with J gene TRBJ1-2, with a possible D match to TRBD1 (5 bases). This CDR3 is built from 14 residues. Trimming pared 5 bases from V and 6 bases from J, leaving 16 bases between. From germline, CDR1 is SGHTA and CDR2 FQGTGA. CDR3 residues: CASSPAGSSNGYTF. Written as DNA, the CDR3 is TGTGCCAGCAGCCCCGCAGGGAGTTCTAATGGCTACACCTTC. Complete variable domain (other parts from reference TRBV7-3 and TRBJ1-2): GAGVSQTPSNKVTEKGKYVELRCDPISGHTALYWYRQSLGQGPEFLIYFQGTGAADDSGLPNDRFFAVRPEGSVSTLKIQRTERGDSAVYLCASSPAGSSNGYTFGSGTRLTVV.

This chain uses TRBV12-3 or TRBV12-4 with TRBJ2-1; perhaps TRBD2 as D (6 bases). The V end lost 4 bases, the J end lost 13 bases, and 17 bases lay between the germline ends. This CDR3 contains 13 residues. The CDR3 region is CASSSSGGSEQFF. CDR3 in DNA: TGTGCCAGCAGTTCCTCTGGGGGGTCTGAACAGTTCTTC.

V usage is TRBV9 and J usage is TRBJ2-1; TRBD2 is a possible D gene (6 bases). The CDR3 totals 15 residues. V was trimmed by 4 bases and J by 5 bases, leaving 16 bases between them. From germline, CDR1 is SGDLS and CDR2 YYNGEE. The CDR3 coding sequence is TGTGCCAGCAGCCCCCCGGGACTGGAGAACAATGAGCAGTTCTTC. Translated, it gives CASSPPGLENNEQFF.

The J gene is TRBJ1-6, the V gene TRBV6-5; D is perhaps TRBD1 (6 bases). CDR3 size: 17 residues. The germline gives CDR1 MNHEY, CDR2 SVGAGI. Trimming took 3 bases from V and 1 from J, leaving 13 bases between them. The CDR3: CASSYQSGASYNSPLHF. In DNA, the CDR3 is TGTGCCAGCAGTTATCAGTCAGGGGCGTCCTATAATTCACCCCTCCACTTT.

This clonotype was seen ten or more times. V is TRBV5-1 and J is TRBJ2-3, with a possible D match to TRBD1 (6 bases). The CDR3 has 15 amino acids. The V and J ends lost 1 base and 3 bases respectively, with 12 bases between them. Germline V gene data show CDR1 as SGHRS and CDR2 as YFSETQ. The CDR3 protein is CASSLRSQGTDTQYF. The CDR3 DNA is TGCGCCAGCAGCTTGAGATCTCAGGGGACAGATACGCAGTATTTT.

This clonotype was observed at least ten times. Written as DNA, the CDR3 is TGTGCCAGCAGTGAATATGGGGGATCCTATGGCTACACCTTC. Its translation is CASSEYGGSYGYTF. The chain couples TRBV25-1 to TRBJ1-2; D is perhaps TRBD1 (5 bases). The CDR3 consists of 14 residues. V was shortened by 0 bases and J by 4 bases, with 9 bases between the two germline ends. CDR1 and CDR2 (germline): MGHDK, SYGVNS.